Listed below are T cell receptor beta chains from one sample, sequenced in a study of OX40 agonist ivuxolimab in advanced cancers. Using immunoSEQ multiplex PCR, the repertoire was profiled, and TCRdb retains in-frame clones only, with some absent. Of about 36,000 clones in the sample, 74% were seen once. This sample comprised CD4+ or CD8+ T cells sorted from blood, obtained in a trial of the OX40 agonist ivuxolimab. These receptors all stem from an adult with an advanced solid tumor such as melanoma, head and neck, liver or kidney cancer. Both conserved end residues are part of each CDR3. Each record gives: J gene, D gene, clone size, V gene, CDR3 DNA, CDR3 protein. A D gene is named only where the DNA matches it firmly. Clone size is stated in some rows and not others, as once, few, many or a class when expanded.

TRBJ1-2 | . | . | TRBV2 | TGTGCCAGCAGTGAAAGGGAAGGGGCGATTGGCTACACCTTC | CASSEREGAIGYTF
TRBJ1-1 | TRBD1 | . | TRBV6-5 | TGTGCCAGCAGTTACTCGAGCACAGGGGGCGTCGCTGAAGCTTTCTTT | CASSYSSTGGVAEAFF
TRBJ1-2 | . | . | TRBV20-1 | TGCAGTACGAAGAGGGACGTTGGCTACACCTTC | CSTKRDVGYTF
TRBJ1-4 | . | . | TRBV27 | TGTGCCAGCAGACTGAGGGGGAGGGACCCTTTAAATGAAAAACTGTTTTTT | CASRLRGRDPLNEKLFF
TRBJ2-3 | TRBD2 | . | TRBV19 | TGTGCCAGTAGTGACCCCGGGGGGGCCCCGCAGTATTTT | CASSDPGGAPQYF
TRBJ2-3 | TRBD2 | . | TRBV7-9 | TGTGCCAGCAGCAGAGCGGGGGGGAGCACAGATACGCAGTATTTT | CASSRAGGSTDTQYF
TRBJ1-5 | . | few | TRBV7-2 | TGTGCCAGCAGCTTAGACGGGGGCGGGAATCAGCCCCAGCATTTT | CASSLDGGGNQPQHF
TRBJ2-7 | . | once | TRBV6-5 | TGTGCCAGCGGGACCTACGAGCAGTACTTC | CASGTYEQYF
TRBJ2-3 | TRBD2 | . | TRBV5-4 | TGTGCAGTGGCGGGGGGGGAAGATACGCAGTATTTT | CAVAGGEDTQYF
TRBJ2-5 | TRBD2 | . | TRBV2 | TGTGCCAGCAGTGACCGGGGGGGCTCACAAGAGACCCAGTACTTC | CASSDRGGSQETQYF
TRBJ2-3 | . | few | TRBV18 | TGTGCCAGCTCACCCGTGTTTCAATCTGGCACAGATACGCAGTATTTT | CASSPVFQSGTDTQYF
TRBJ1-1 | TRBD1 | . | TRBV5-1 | TGCGCCAGCAGCTTAAACAGGGGCCCTGAAGCTTTCTTT | CASSLNRGPEAFF
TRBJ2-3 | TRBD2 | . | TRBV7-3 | TGTGCCAGCAGCTCCGGGACTAGCGGGGGCACAGATACGCAGTATTTT | CASSSGTSGGTDTQYF
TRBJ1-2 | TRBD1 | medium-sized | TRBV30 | TGTGCCTGGAGGGGACAGGGTGGAGGCTACACCTTC | CAWRGQGGGYTF
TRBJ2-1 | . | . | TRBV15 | TGTGCCACCAGCAGGGCCCTCTACAATGAGCAGTTCTTC | CATSRALYNEQFF
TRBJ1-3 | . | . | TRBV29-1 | TGCAGCGTTGAAGTTCAGAGAAACACCATATATTTT | CSVEVQRNTIYF
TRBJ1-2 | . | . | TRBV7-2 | TGTGCCAGCAGCTCGAGTAATACTCAGGGCTACGCCTTC | CASSSSNTQGYAF
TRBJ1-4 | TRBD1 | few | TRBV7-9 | TGTGCCAGCAGCTTAATGCGGGACAGGGGAGAAAAACTGTTTTTT | CASSLMRDRGEKLFF
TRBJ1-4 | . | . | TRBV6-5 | TGTGCCAGCAGCGTTACATGGGGGGGAGAAAAACTGTTTTTT | CASSVTWGGEKLFF
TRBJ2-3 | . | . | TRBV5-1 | TGCGCCAGCAGCTTGGTAGGGGACCATACGCAGTATTTT | CASSLVGDHTQYF
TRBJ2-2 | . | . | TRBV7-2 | TGTGCCAGCAGCTTAGATAGGGTCGGGGAGCTGTTTTTT | CASSLDRVGELFF
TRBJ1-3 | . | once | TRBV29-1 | TGCAGCGTTGAAGAGTCGCCCGGTACCTCTGGAAACACCATATATTTT | CSVEESPGTSGNTIYF
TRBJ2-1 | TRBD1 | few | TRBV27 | TGTGCCTGTCAGCGGGACAGGGGCAATGAGCAGTTCTTC | CACQRDRGNEQFF
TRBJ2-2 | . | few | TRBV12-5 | TGTGCTAGTGGTTTCCAAGGACAGCTTTCGGTCACCGGGGAGCTGTTTTTT | CASGFQGQLSVTGELFF
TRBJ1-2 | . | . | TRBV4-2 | TGTGCCAGCAGCCCTGGGGGTGGGGTTAACTATGGCTACACCTTC | CASSPGGGVNYGYTF
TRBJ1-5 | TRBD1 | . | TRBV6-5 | TGTGCCAGCAGGGACAGGGGGGACAATCAGCCCCAGCATTTT | CASRDRGDNQPQHF
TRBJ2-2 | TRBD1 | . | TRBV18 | TGTGCCAGCTCGTCCGGGACAGGGGGAACCGGGGAGCTGTTTTTT | CASSSGTGGTGELFF
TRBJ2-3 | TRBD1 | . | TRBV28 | TGTGCCAGCAGTTCGACGACAGGGTTAATAGATACGCAGTATTTT | CASSSTTGLIDTQYF
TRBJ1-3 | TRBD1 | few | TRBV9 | TGTGCCAGCAGCCCCGGGCAGGGGGATTACTCTGGAAACACCATATATTTT | CASSPGQGDYSGNTIYF
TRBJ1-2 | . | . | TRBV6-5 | TGTGCCAGCTGGTGGGGCTATGGCTACACCTTC | CASWWGYGYTF
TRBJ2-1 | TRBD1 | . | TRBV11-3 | TGTGCCAGCAGCTTCGGACAGGCCGAGCAGTTCTTC | CASSFGQAEQFF
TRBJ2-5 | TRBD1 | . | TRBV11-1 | TGTGCCAGCAGCTTAGGGGTACAGGGGGAGACCCAGTACTTC | CASSLGVQGETQYF
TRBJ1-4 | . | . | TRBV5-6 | TGTGCCAGCAGCTTGAGGGCCGTTGAAAAACTGTTTTTT | CASSLRAVEKLFF
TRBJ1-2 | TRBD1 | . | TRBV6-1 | TGTGCCAGCAGTGACCGACAGGGACTAAAAGGCTACACCTTC | CASSDRQGLKGYTF
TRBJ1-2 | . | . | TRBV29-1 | TGCAGCGTTGGTCCGGAGGGAGACTATGGCTACACCTTC | CSVGPEGDYGYTF
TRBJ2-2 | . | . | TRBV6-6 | TGTGCCAGCAGTTACGCAGGGAGCACCGGGGAGCTGTTTTTT | CASSYAGSTGELFF
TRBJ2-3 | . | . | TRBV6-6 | TGTGCCAGCAGCGGGACCACAGATACGCAGTATTTT | CASSGTTDTQYF
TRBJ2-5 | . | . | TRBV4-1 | TGCGCCAGCAGCCAAGAGCGCGATGGGACCCAGTACTTC | CASSQERDGTQYF
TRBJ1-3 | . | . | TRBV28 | TGTGCCAGCAGTACATCATCCGGAAACACCATATATTTT | CASSTSSGNTIYF
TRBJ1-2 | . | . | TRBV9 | TGTGCCAGCAGCGTATACGCTGGCCGGGGCTACACCTTC | CASSVYAGRGYTF
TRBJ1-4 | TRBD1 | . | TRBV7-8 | TGTGCCAGCAGCACCAGGGGGGGGGCTAATGAAAAACTGTTTTTT | CASSTRGGANEKLFF
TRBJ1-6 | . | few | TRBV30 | TGTGCCTGGAGTGGGGGATTCCATAATTCACCCCTCCACTTT | CAWSGGFHNSPLHF
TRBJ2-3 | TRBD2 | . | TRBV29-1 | TGCAGCGTTGCCGGGACTAGCGGGGGTGGTGAAACGCAGTATTTT | CSVAGTSGGGETQYF
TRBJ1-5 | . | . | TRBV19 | TGTGCCAGTAGTATTTGGTTAGGGGCCGATCAGCCCCAGCATTTT | CASSIWLGADQPQHF
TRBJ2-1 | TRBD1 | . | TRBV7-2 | TGTGCCAGCAGCTCCGGACAGGTCCGCTCGCAGTTCTTC | CASSSGQVRSQFF
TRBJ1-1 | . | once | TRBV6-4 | TGTGCCAGCAGAAGGGACGCGGACCCGAACACTGAAGCTTTCTTT | CASRRDADPNTEAFF
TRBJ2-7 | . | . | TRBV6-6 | TGTGCCAGCAGTTACCGGGACGTGGCTATCTACGAGCAGTACTTC | CASSYRDVAIYEQYF
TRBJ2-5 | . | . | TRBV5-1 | TGCGCCAGCAGCCCAAAACCAGGGCATCAAGAGACCCAGTACTTC | CASSPKPGHQETQYF
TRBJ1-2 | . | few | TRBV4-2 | TGTGCCAGCAGCCAAGGGGGGCAGGGTGATGGCTACACCTTC | CASSQGGQGDGYTF
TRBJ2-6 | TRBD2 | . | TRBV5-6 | TGTGCCAGCAGCTTGATAGCTAGCGGGGACTCTGGGGCCAACGTCCTGACTTTC | CASSLIASGDSGANVLTF
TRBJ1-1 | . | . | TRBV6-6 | TGTGCCAGCAGTTGGAGGGAATGGGGCACTGAAGCTTTCTTT | CASSWREWGTEAFF
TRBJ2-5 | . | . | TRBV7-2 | TGTGCCAGCAGCTCCGGGGGCTTTGAGACCCAGTACTTC | CASSSGGFETQYF
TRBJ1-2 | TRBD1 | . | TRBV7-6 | TGTGCCAGCAGCCAGACAGGGGATAGCGGCTACACCTTC | CASSQTGDSGYTF
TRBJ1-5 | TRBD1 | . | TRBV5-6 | TGTGCCAGCAGCTTGGTGGCAGGGGGCAGCAATCAGCCCCAGCATTTT | CASSLVAGGSNQPQHF
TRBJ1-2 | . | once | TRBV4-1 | TGCGCCAGCAGCCAAGCTGCCGGAGCTGCGGCGAACTATGGCTACACCTTC | CASSQAAGAAANYGYTF